This TCR beta chain originates from a study of response to subunit inactivated influenza vaccine. TCRdb reprocessed the RT-PCR reads with MiXCR, giving one entry per CDR3 protein. The table shows a few hundred thousand distinct CDR3 sequences, with just over 20% occurring only once. Points from the study as a whole: There was a suggestion from the authors that each seasonal influenza vaccination recruits few new T cells.

About this clonotype: Its antigen is not identified.

The CDR3 has 15 amino acids. V was pared by 7 bases and J by 1 base, with 7 bases of the junction left unmatched. CDR1 is KGHDR, CDR2 SFDVKD, per germline. The TCR was taken from a man aged 50-75 years who received an inactivated influenza vaccine. This specimen consisted of PBMCs from blood, obtained about 20 months after vaccination. The chain links TRBV24-1 to TRBJ2-3; 7 nucleotides match TRBD1. The DNA for the CDR3 is TGTGCCACCAGCCTTACAGGGGTTGGCACAGATACGCAGTATTTT. Encoded protein: CATSLTGVGTDTQYF.